A single sample gave rise to the 18 T cell receptor beta chains below, sequenced in a study of beta chain features in type 1 diabetes. General study points: TCRB CDR3s were moderately but significantly shorter in Type 1 diabetes patients in all four CD4+ subsets.

Their antigen targets remain unknown. The isolated RNA, all of it, was reverse transcribed, so expressed TCRB transcripts were what got sequenced. Profiled with immunoSEQ multiplex PCR; TCRdb holds only in-frame clones, not every one. The repertoire holds fewer than 300,000 clones, with roughly a tenth as singletons. The sequenced sample was naive CD4+ T cells from blood. The receptors derive from a man aged 25-45 years with type 1 diabetes.

The rearrangement joins TRBV6-4 to TRBJ2-1; possible D gene TRBD2, 8 bases. The length of the CDR3 is 17 residues. V was pared by 5 bases and J by 6 bases, with 23 bases between. From germline, CDR1 is MRHNA and CDR2 SNTAGT. DNA of the CDR3: TGTGCCAGCAGTCCACTCGGGAGGGGGCATTTGGTCAATGAGCAGTTCTTC. This gives the protein CASSPLGRGHLVNEQFF.

This clone was counted only a few times. The rearrangement joins TRBV18 to TRBJ1-5; D gene ambiguous. The CDR3 length is 16 residues. The ends were cut back, 1 base at V and 2 bases at J, with 12 bases in the middle. Germline values: CDR1 KGHSH, CDR2 LQKENI. The CDR3 DNA is TGTGCCAGCTCACCACAAACACCAGGTCGCAATCAGCCCCAGCATTTT. This encodes CASSPQTPGRNQPQHF.

On this clone: An end of the junction differs from the germline gene, which may be a read error. The chain has TRBV6-5 and TRBJ2-5; 9 bases are a match to TRBD2. The germline V gene has CDR1 MNHEY and CDR2 SVGAGI. The CDR3 spans 11 residues. This CDR3 reads CASSNERGAHF. CDR3 coding DNA: TGTGCCAGCAGTAACGAGCGGGGGGCCCACTTC.

This clone was observed a handful of times. Other DNA sequences in the same sample also yield this CDR3. The rearrangement uses TRBV28 and TRBJ2-7; D is unclear. V lost 5 bases to trimming and J lost 0 bases, with 5 bases between them. This CDR3 has 12 residues. The germline gives CDR1 MDHEN, CDR2 SYDVKM. CDR3 nucleotides: TGTGCCAGCAGTCTGAGCTCCTACGAGCAGTACTTC. Translated, it gives CASSLSSYEQYF.

This clone was observed a handful of times. CDR3 bases: TGTGCCAGCAGCGGGGAAGTTAACGAGCAGTACTTC. It translates to CASSGEVNEQYF. The chain recombines TRBV2 with TRBJ2-7; D perhaps matches TRBD2 (5 bases). Germline V gives CDR1 SNHLY, CDR2 FYNNEI. V dropped 6 bases and J dropped 5 bases, with 11 bases sitting between them. CDR3 size: 12 residues.

This clone was counted a few times. The chain recombines TRBV18 with TRBJ2-7; D call uncertain. CDR3 size: 15 residues. Germline lookup yields CDR1 KGHSH and CDR2 LQKENI. The V end lost 1 base, the J end lost 3 bases, and 13 bases lay between the germline ends. CDR3 residues: CASSPRGDLVYEQYF. CDR3 sequence (DNA): TGTGCCAGCTCACCACGCGGAGACCTCGTCTACGAGCAGTACTTC.

This clone was seen only a few times. V gene TRBV6-5 combines with J gene TRBJ1-2, with a possible D match to TRBD1 (5 bases). The germline V gene has CDR1 MNHEY and CDR2 SVGAGI. The CDR3 sequence is 14 residues long. V lost 4 bases, J lost 5 bases, and 14 bases lay in between. CDR3: CASSFLGRGYGYTF. In DNA form, the CDR3 reads TGTGCCAGCAGTTTCCTAGGACGGGGGTATGGCTACACCTTC.

This clone was counted a few times. The chain is built from TRBV5-4 and TRBJ2-5, with 10 bases aligning to TRBD2. The CDR3 totals 16 residues. Germline V gene data show CDR1 as SGHNT and CDR2 as YYREEE (reference sequence). V was pared by 6 bases and J by 4 bases, with 12 bases of the junction left unmatched. The CDR3 sequence is CASTPSPSGGGETQYF. The CDR3 region has the DNA TGTGCCAGCACTCCGAGTCCAAGCGGGGGGGGAGAGACCCAGTACTTC.

The chain employs TRBV28 and TRBJ1-3, with D hard to call. CDR3 length: 14 residues. Trimming took 8 bases from V and 3 from J, leaving 14 bases between them. Per germline, CDR1 MDHEN and CDR2 SYDVKM. CDR3 in amino acids: CASRLGRGGNTIYF. For the CDR3, the DNA is TGTGCCAGCCGCCTCGGCCGGGGTGGAAACACCATATATTTT.

This clone was recorded a few times. V is TRBV27 and J is TRBJ1-5; D call uncertain. The germline V and J ends were trimmed by 6 bases and 6 bases, with 12 bases remaining between them. The CDR3 runs to 13 residues. Looked up from germline, CDR1 is MNHEY and CDR2 is SMNVEV (reference sequence). Here the CDR3 DNA reads TGTGCCAGCAGCCGATGGAGGGCTCAGCCCCAGCATTTT. Amino acids: CASSRWRAQPQHF.

This clone turned up a few times. The J gene is TRBJ2-1, the V gene TRBV6-5; D is unresolved. V gave up 4 bases and J gave up 6 bases, with 13 bases separating them. The germline V gene encodes CDR1 MNHEY and CDR2 SVGAGI. The CDR3 consists of 14 residues. The CDR3 here is CASSSTSQPNEQFF. CDR3 DNA sequence: TGTGCCAGCAGTTCAACCTCACAGCCCAATGAGCAGTTCTTC.

The rearrangement joins TRBV7-9 to TRBJ2-1, with D unclear. CDR3 length: 16 residues. The germline CDR1 and CDR2 sequences are SEHNR and FQNEAQ (reference sequence). The V end lost 1 base, the J end lost 0 bases, and 10 bases lay between the germline ends. CDR3 DNA sequence: TGTGCCAGCAGCTTAGGCCCCGAGAGCTCCTACAATGAGCAGTTCTTC. It specifies CASSLGPESSYNEQFF.

The chain links TRBV4-2 to TRBJ1-2; weak D call: TRBD1 (5 bases). The CDR3 sequence is 14 residues long. Deletions cut 1 base from V and 6 bases from J, with 12 bases between. CDR1 and CDR2 (germline): LGHNA, YNFKEQ. CDR3: CASSQGPAGNGYTF. For the CDR3, the DNA is TGTGCCAGCAGCCAAGGTCCGGCAGGGAATGGCTACACCTTC.

This clone has a handful of counts. V and J are TRBV19 and TRBJ1-2, with D possibly TRBD1 on 6 matching bases. In germline, CDR1 is LNHDA, CDR2 SQIVND (reference sequence). The ends were cut back, 7 bases at V and 4 bases at J, with 22 bases in the middle. This CDR3 is built from 16 residues. The CDR3 bases are TGTGCCAGTACCCCGCAGGGGAACCCCGATTTCTATGGCTACACCTTC. Protein product: CASTPQGNPDFYGYTF.

The chain is built from TRBV7-2 and TRBJ2-5, with no clear D. The length of the CDR3 is 14 residues. The V and J ends lost 2 bases and 5 bases respectively, with 12 bases between them. In germline, CDR1 is SGHTA, CDR2 FQGNSA. The CDR3 region has the DNA TGTGCCAGCAGCTTACAAGCGTCGCGTGAGACCCAGTACTTC. Residues: CASSLQASRETQYF.

Details on this clone: One end of the junction does not line up with germline, which may come from a read error. This chain joins TRBV2 and TRBJ1-2, with TRBD1 matching over 7 bases. Per germline, CDR1 SNHLY and CDR2 FYNNEI. The CDR3 loop spans 11 amino acids. The CDR3 loop is CASHGQALMCF. The CDR3 DNA follows: TGTGCCAGCCATGGACAGGCTTTAATGTGTTTC.

This rearrangement joins TRBV11-1 to TRBJ2-2; maybe TRBD1 (6 bases). The CDR3 is 14 residues long. Between the trimmed V and J ends, which lost 8 bases and 5 bases, there was a span of 15 bases. CDR1 and CDR2 (germline): SGHAT, FQDESV (reference sequence). The CDR3 reads CASGSGQGTGELFF. Written as DNA, the CDR3 is TGTGCCAGCGGTTCGGGACAAGGGACCGGGGAGCTGTTTTTT.

This chain connects TRBV4-1 to TRBJ1-1, with 8 nucleotides matching TRBD1. Germline V CDR1 and CDR2: MGHRA, YSYEKL. With V trimmed by 3 bases and J by 3 bases, 6 bases remained unmatched. This CDR3 contains 15 residues. The CDR3 is CASSHADRGYTEAFF. DNA of the CDR3: TGCGCCAGCAGCCATGCCGACAGGGGTTACACTGAAGCTTTCTTT.